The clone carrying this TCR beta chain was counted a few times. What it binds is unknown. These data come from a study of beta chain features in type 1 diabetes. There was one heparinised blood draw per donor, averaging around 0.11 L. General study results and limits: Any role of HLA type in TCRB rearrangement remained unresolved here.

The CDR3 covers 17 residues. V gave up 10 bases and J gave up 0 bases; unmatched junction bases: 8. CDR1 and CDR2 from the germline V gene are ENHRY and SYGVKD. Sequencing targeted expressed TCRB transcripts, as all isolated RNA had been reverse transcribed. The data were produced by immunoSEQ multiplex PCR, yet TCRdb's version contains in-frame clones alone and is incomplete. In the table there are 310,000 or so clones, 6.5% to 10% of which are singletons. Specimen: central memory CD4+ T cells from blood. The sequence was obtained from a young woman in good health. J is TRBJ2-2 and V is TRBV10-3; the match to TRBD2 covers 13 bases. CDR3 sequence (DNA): TGTGCCACGGGACTAGCGGGACCTCCCTCGAACACCGGGGAGCTGTTTTTT. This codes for CATGLAGPPSNTGELFF.